Each of the 25 T cell receptor beta chains below was sequenced from the same sample in a study of neurological immune-mediated disorders. TCRdb processed the 5' RACE reads anew with MiXCR; each CDR3 protein has one entry. The table lists approximately 100,000 distinct CDR3 sequences, about 3.8% of them singletons. The material sequenced was PBMCs. These receptors were obtained from a woman between 18 and 29 years old with multiple sclerosis.

Details on this clonotype: A read error may explain this, as a much larger clone is one base away. CDR3 nucleotides: TGTGCCAGCAGCCGACAAGGGGGAATCGGAAACACCATATATTTT. Protein: CASSRQGGIGNTIYF. The chain couples TRBV6-5 to TRBJ1-3; weak D call: TRBD1 (6 bases). V was pared by 6 bases and J by 4 bases, with 16 bases between. The CDR3 loop spans 15 amino acids. CDR1 MNHEY and CDR2 SVGAGI come from the germline V gene.

This clonotype has a count of ten or more. The CDR3 protein is CSGSFQFLSPDKHNYEQYF. In DNA form, the CDR3 reads TGCAGCGGGTCATTCCAGTTTTTATCACCCGATAAACACAACTACGAGCAGTACTTC. This rearrangement joins TRBV20-1 to TRBJ2-7; unclear D gene. Germline values: CDR1 DFQATT, CDR2 SNEGSKA (reference sequence). The CDR3 spans 19 residues.

The sample holds many counts of this clonotype. V gene TRBV5-1 combines with J gene TRBJ2-5; D unclear. This CDR3 is built from 15 residues. The V and J ends lost 0 bases and 1 base respectively, with 10 bases between them. Germline-derived CDR1 and CDR2 are SGHRS and YFSETQ. The CDR3 loop is CASSLGFEVQETQYF. The CDR3 nucleotides are TGCGCCAGCAGCTTGGGTTTCGAAGTCCAAGAGACCCAGTACTTC. Together with reference TRBV5-1 and TRBJ2-5, the CDR3 gives the full variable domain: KAGVTQTPRYLIKTRGQQVTLSCSPISGHRSVSWYQQTPGQGLQFLFEYFSETQRNKGNFPGRFSGRQFSNSRSEMNVSTLELGDSALYLCASSLGFEVQETQYFGPGTRLLVL.

Turning to this clonotype: A much more abundant neighbour one base away suggests this may be a read error. The gene calls are TRBV12-3 or TRBV12-4 and TRBJ1-3, with TRBD1 matching over 9 bases. CDR3 length: 15 amino acids. In DNA form, the CDR3 reads TGTGCCAGCAGCTTCGACAGGGGGTATGGAAAAACCATATATTTT. It translates to CASSFDRGYGKTIYF.

This clonotype was counted many times. The chain uses TRBV5-1 and TRBJ2-3; weak D call: TRBD2 (6 bases). From germline, CDR1 is SGHRS and CDR2 YFSETQ. This CDR3 has 15 residues. Trimming shortened V by 0 bases and J by 0 bases, and 8 bases separated the two germline ends. The CDR3 sequence: CASSLGGKSTDTQYF. Here the CDR3 DNA reads TGCGCCAGCAGCTTGGGCGGGAAAAGCACAGATACGCAGTATTTT.

This clonotype was observed at least ten times. The J gene is TRBJ2-1, the V gene TRBV12-3 or TRBV12-4; D perhaps matches TRBD2 (6 bases). Trimming took 6 bases from V and 6 from J, leaving 18 bases between them. The length of the CDR3 is 15 residues. The CDR3 DNA sequence: TGTGCCAGCAGCCCCGTGGGGGGTGTAGTCAATGAGCAGTTCTTC. Residues: CASSPVGGVVNEQFF.

At least ten counts were recorded for this clonotype. V is TRBV5-1 and J is TRBJ2-1; 8 bases fit TRBD2. Trimming cost V 2 bases and J 4 bases; bases outside gene matches: 5. Looked up from germline, CDR1 is SGHRS and CDR2 is YFSETQ. This CDR3 has 15 amino acids. The CDR3: CASSFGGAGYNEQFF. The CDR3 bases are TGCGCCAGCAGCTTCGGGGGGGCAGGTTACAATGAGCAGTTCTTC.

This clonotype has ten or more counts. The J gene is TRBJ1-2, the V gene TRBV6-5; D call uncertain. With 2 bases removed from V and 4 bases from J, the gap between germline ends came to 17 bases. CDR3 length: 16 amino acids. Germline CDR1 MNHEY, CDR2 SVGAGI. The CDR3 reads CASSYDPAGGSYGYTF. CDR3 DNA sequence: TGTGCCAGCAGTTACGATCCGGCGGGAGGGAGCTATGGCTACACCTTC.

This clonotype came up many times. The chain is built from TRBV11-2 and TRBJ2-3; 10 bases map to TRBD2. Germline V gives CDR1 SGHAT, CDR2 FQNNGV. This CDR3 comprises 15 residues. The V segment lost 1 base and the J segment 4 bases; nucleotides outside the gene matches: 2. The CDR3 DNA sequence: TGTGCCAGCAGCTTAGCAGGACTAGCGGCAGATACGCAGTATTTT. Its protein is CASSLAGLAADTQYF.

This clonotype occurred many times. The chain carries TRBV10-3 and TRBJ1-6, with 10 bases lining up with TRBD1. Germline V gene data show CDR1 as ENHRY and CDR2 as SYGVKD. The CDR3 runs to 16 residues. The trim removed 3 bases at V and 6 bases at J, leaving 5 bases unmatched. Here the CDR3 reads CAISDRGDRGNSPLHF. The DNA of the CDR3 is TGTGCCATCAGTGACCGAGGGGACAGGGGTAATTCACCCCTCCACTTT.

This clonotype was observed many times. The rearrangement links TRBV20-1 to TRBJ1-3; 7 bases align to TRBD1. Germline V gene data show CDR1 as DFQATT and CDR2 as SNEGSKA (reference sequence). The J segment lost 0 bases and the V segment lost 5 bases, leaving 4 bases of the junction unmatched. This CDR3 is 14 amino acids long. CDR3 sequence: CSAGDSGSGNTIYF. The CDR3 region has the DNA TGCAGTGCTGGGGACAGCGGCTCTGGAAACACCATATATTTT.

This clonotype has at least ten counts. The V gene is TRBV2, the J gene TRBJ1-6; D is ambiguous. Germline values: CDR1 SNHLY, CDR2 FYNNEI. The V gene lost 7 bases and the J gene lost 4 bases, with 8 bases spanning the gap. The CDR3 consists of 13 residues. CDR3 in amino acids: CASKGIYNSPLHF. The DNA for the CDR3 is TGTGCCAGCAAGGGCATATATAATTCACCCCTCCACTTT.

This clonotype was seen only a few times. The genes are TRBV3-1 and TRBJ2-2; 10 bases align to TRBD2. The CDR3 spans 15 residues. CDR1 is LGHDT and CDR2 is YNNKEL in the germline V gene (reference sequence). J lost 3 bases, V lost 6 bases, and 4 bases had no gene match. CDR3 protein: CASSPLAGDTGELFF. In nucleotides, the CDR3 is TGTGCCAGCAGTCCTCTAGCGGGGGACACCGGGGAGCTGTTTTTT.

This clonotype has at least ten counts. This chain links TRBV12-3 or TRBV12-4 with TRBJ2-7, with unresolved D. V was shortened by 6 bases and J by 2 bases, with 14 bases between the two germline ends. CDR3 length equals 14 residues. The CDR3 DNA reads as TGTGCCAGCAGGCACTCTGTACGGGCCTACGAGCAGTACTTC. This translates into CASRHSVRAYEQYF.

This clonotype has a count of ten or more. This chain links TRBV3-1 with TRBJ1-2; a weak D match, TRBD1 (6 bases). There are 15 residues in the CDR3. CDR1 and CDR2 (germline): LGHDT, YNNKEL (reference sequence). Between the trimmed V and J ends, which lost 1 base and 4 bases, there was a span of 13 bases. The CDR3 region is CASSQVIQGSYGYTF. CDR3 DNA: TGTGCCAGCAGCCAAGTAATTCAGGGGAGCTATGGCTACACCTTC.

In this sample, this clonotype turned up many times. The gene calls are TRBV20-1 and TRBJ1-5; 7 nucleotides line up with TRBD1. The length of the CDR3 is 16 residues. Germline V gene sequence: CDR1 DFQATT, CDR2 SNEGSKA (reference sequence). The ends lost 0 bases at V and 3 bases at J; junction bases unmatched: 8. The CDR3 sequence: CSARDARTGDNQPQHF. As DNA, the CDR3 is TGCAGTGCTAGAGATGCCCGGACAGGAGACAATCAGCCCCAGCATTTT.

This clonotype was found many times. The DNA of the CDR3 is TGCAGCGTTGAGGATTTCGGGAGCGGGAACTATGGCTACACCTTC. Its protein is CSVEDFGSGNYGYTF. The gene calls are TRBV29-1 and TRBJ1-2; no definite D call. The CDR3 length is 15 residues. V was clipped by 3 bases and J by 2 bases, with 16 bases between them. CDR1 and CDR2 (germline): SQVTM, ANQGSEA. Looking up the rest from reference TRBV29-1 and TRBJ1-2 gives the full variable domain: SAVISQKPSRDICQRGTSLTIQCQVDSQVTMMFWYRQQPGQSLTLIATANQGSEATYESGFVIDKFPISRPNLTFSTLTVSNMSPEDSSIYLCSVEDFGSGNYGYTFGSGTRLTVV.

This clonotype was observed many times. The chain employs TRBV6-5 and TRBJ2-6, with D perhaps TRBD2 (5 bases). CDR1 MNHEY and CDR2 SVGAGI come from the germline V gene. The CDR3 runs to 15 residues. V was clipped by 5 bases and J by 0 bases, with 8 bases between them. In DNA, the CDR3 is TGTGCCAGCAGTCGGGGAGTCTCTGGGGCCAACGTCCTGACTTTC. Its translation is CASSRGVSGANVLTF.

The sample holds one count of this clonotype. The rearrangement joins TRBV2 to TRBJ1-2; D not resolved. Germline loops: CDR1 SNHLY, CDR2 FYNNEI. The CDR3 length is 12 residues. V lost 6 bases to trimming and J lost 5 bases, with 10 bases between them. The CDR3 loop reads CASRALDYGYTF. The CDR3 DNA reads as TGTGCCAGCAGGGCCCTAGATTATGGCTACACCTTC.

The rearrangement uses TRBV3-1 and TRBJ2-2, with D possibly matching TRBD2 (5 bases). The CDR3 sequence is 17 residues long. V lost 2 bases to trimming and J lost 1 base, with 14 bases between them. Germline CDR1 is LGHDT and CDR2 is YNNKEL (reference sequence). In nucleotides, the CDR3 is TGTGCCAGCAGCCAACGTCGAGGGAGCCAGAACACCGGGGAGCTGTTTTTT. Its protein product is CASSQRRGSQNTGELFF.

The rearrangement joins TRBV7-2 to TRBJ2-3, with no clear D. Germline CDR1 SGHTA, CDR2 FQGNSA. The CDR3 sequence is 11 residues long. Trimming shortened V by 3 bases and J by 7 bases, and 5 bases separated the two germline ends. The CDR3 loop reads CASSFANTQYF. CDR3 coding DNA: TGTGCCAGCAGCTTCGCGAATACGCAGTATTTT.

In its sample, this clonotype was seen many times. CDR3 region: CASSQPPYNEQFF. The CDR3 bases are TGTGCCAGCAGCCAACCACCTTACAATGAGCAGTTCTTC. The chain uses TRBV7-8 and TRBJ2-1; D call uncertain. The germline V gene encodes CDR1 SGHVS and CDR2 FQNEAQ. This CDR3 comprises 13 residues. V dropped 5 bases and J dropped 4 bases, with 9 bases sitting between them.

This clonotype was seen at least ten times. The chain carries TRBV5-5 and TRBJ1-5; the match to TRBD1 covers 7 bases. V lost 6 bases to trimming and J lost 3 bases; unmatched junction nucleotides: 9. CDR1 is SGHKS and CDR2 is YYEKEE in the germline V gene (reference sequence). The CDR3 runs to 15 residues. The CDR3 is CASTKQGQDNQPQHF. The DNA for the CDR3 is TGTGCCAGCACAAAACAGGGGCAGGACAATCAGCCCCAGCATTTT. Looking up the rest from reference TRBV5-5 and TRBJ1-5 gives the full variable domain: DAGVTQSPTHLIKTRGQQVTLRCSPISGHKSVSWYQQVLGQGPQFIFQYYEKEERGRGNFPDRFSARQFPNYSSELNVNALLLGDSALYLCASTKQGQDNQPQHFGDGTRLSIL.

This clonotype appeared many times. The rearrangement links TRBV6-5 to TRBJ2-3, with 8 bases aligning to TRBD1. From germline, CDR1 is MNHEY and CDR2 SVGAGI. The CDR3 covers 18 residues. V dropped 2 bases and J dropped 0; count of bases not matched to a gene: 10. The CDR3 loop is CASSYPRDRSYSTDTQYF. The CDR3 nucleotides read TGTGCCAGCAGTTACCCCCGGGACAGGAGCTATAGCACAGATACGCAGTATTTT.

This clonotype appeared many times. This rearrangement joins TRBV15 to TRBJ2-7; unclear D gene. The CDR3 covers 15 residues. In germline, CDR1 is LNHNV, CDR2 YYDKDF (reference sequence). Trimming removed 2 bases from V and 2 bases from J, with 13 bases in between. CDR3 in DNA: TGTGCCACCAGCAGACAGATTGGTTCCGCCTACGAGCAGTACTTC. Its translation is CATSRQIGSAYEQYF.